The rows below give T cell receptor beta chains drawn from one sample of a study of cytomegalovirus exposure and HLA in healthy donors. Assay: immunoSEQ multiplex PCR; the TCRdb copy retains only in-frame clones and omits some. Altogether more than 130,000 clones are present, around 77% being singletons, with the ten largest covering 4.9%. Specimen: PBMCs. These receptors came from a woman aged 45 to 65 in good health and CMV-seronegative. Each CDR3 is given with its conserved first and last residue. The D gene is left open where the match is weak. Part of the rows lack a size; the others show once, few, many or a class for expanded clones.

>TRBJ2-2|TRBD2|TRBV30|NA
TGTGCCTGGAGTGTACGGCGCGGGGGGAACACCGGGGAGCTGTTTTTT
CAWSVRRGGNTGELFF
>TRBJ2-1|NA|TRBV7-6|once
TGTGCCAGCAGCTTAGCCGAGGGTCGGGGTGAGCAGTTCTTC
CASSLAEGRGEQFF
>TRBJ2-7|TRBD1|TRBV6-1|NA
TGTGCCAGTGGGGGTCGGGACAGGGGCTACGAGCAGTACTTC
CASGGRDRGYEQYF
>TRBJ2-3|TRBD2|TRBV10-1|NA
TGCGCCAGCAGTGAGAATAGCGGGGGAACAGATACGCAGTATTTT
CASSENSGGTDTQYF
>TRBJ2-1|NA|TRBV27|NA
TGTGCCAGCAGTTCCCCAACCGGGAACCTAAACTATGAGCAGTTCTTC
CASSSPTGNLNYEQFF
>TRBJ1-1|TRBD1|TRBV6-5|NA
TGTGCCAGCAGTGGACAGGGTCGGACTGAAGCTTTCTTT
CASSGQGRTEAFF
>TRBJ2-3|TRBD1|TRBV30|NA
TGTGCCTGGAGTGTGGGGACAGGGGGCCCAGATACGCAGTATTTT
CAWSVGTGGPDTQYF
>TRBJ1-4|NA|TRBV7-8|NA
TGTGCCAGCAGCTTAGCGTTCGCTAATAATGAAAAACTGTTTTTT
CASSLAFANNEKLFF
>TRBJ1-3|TRBD1|TRBV5-1|NA
TGCGCCAGCAGCTTGGCCCCCGGACAGGGTGGGTCTGGAAACACCATATATTTT
CASSLAPGQGGSGNTIYF
>TRBJ2-5|TRBD2|TRBV5-1|NA
TGCGCCAGCAGCTTCGTAGCGGGGGGCCTAATCCAAGAGACCCAGTACTTC
CASSFVAGGLIQETQYF
>TRBJ1-2|TRBD1|TRBV10-3|NA
TGTGCCACTCAGGGGGGTAACTATGGCTACACCTTC
CATQGGNYGYTF
>TRBJ1-6|NA|TRBV5-4|once
TGTGCCAGCAGCTTTGGAGGGAATAATTCACCCCTCCACTTT
CASSFGGNNSPLHF